These 14 T cell receptor beta chains originate from one sample sequenced in a study of blood T cell repertoires in COVID-19. Sequenced by immunoSEQ multiplex PCR; TCRdb stores in-frame clones only, minus some. The sample shows 150,000 to 250,000 clones, 87% of them seen only once. The source material was PBMCs or T cells enriched from blood (not recorded which). The receptors were sampled from a woman in her twenties or thirties who had recovered from COVID-19.

This sequence joins TRBV7-8 and TRBJ1-2; TRBD1 might be the D (6 bases). The CDR3 covers 14 residues. V dropped 5 bases and J dropped 4 bases, with 14 bases sitting between them. Germline V gives CDR1 SGHVS, CDR2 FQNEAQ. CDR3 amino acids: CASSHNRVSYGYTF. The CDR3 DNA is TGTGCCAGCAGCCATAACAGGGTTTCCTATGGCTACACCTTC.

This rearrangement joins TRBV6-5 to TRBJ1-2; 9 bases are a match to TRBD1. CDR3 size: 12 residues. Looked up from germline, CDR1 is MNHEY and CDR2 is SVGAGI. J gave up 4 bases and V 8 bases, and 2 bases lay outside the gene matches. The CDR3 DNA follows: TGTGCCAGCGGACAGGGGAGCTATGGCTACACCTTC. Translating gives CASGQGSYGYTF.

The chain is built from TRBV4-2 and TRBJ2-3; tentatively, D is TRBD2 (5 bases). The CDR3 has 16 residues. Trimming shortened V by 4 bases and J by 2 bases, and 16 bases separated the two germline ends. Germline V CDR1 and CDR2: LGHNA, YNFKEQ. CDR3 region: CASSPNGLIFTDTQYF. Here the CDR3 DNA reads TGTGCCAGCAGCCCGAACGGACTCATTTTCACAGATACGCAGTATTTT.

The gene calls are TRBV19 and TRBJ1-2; perhaps TRBD1 as D (5 bases). CDR1 and CDR2 from the germline V gene are LNHDA and SQIVND (reference sequence). With 4 bases removed from V and 4 bases from J, the gap between germline ends came to 10 bases. CDR3 size: 13 residues. Here the CDR3 DNA reads TGTGCCAGTAGTACCCTGGACATCTATGGCTACACCTTC. Its translation: CASSTLDIYGYTF.

This chain joins TRBV6-5 and TRBJ1-2, with D tentatively TRBD1 (6 bases). With 5 bases removed from V and 2 bases from J, the gap between germline ends came to 9 bases. Germline CDR1 MNHEY, CDR2 SVGAGI. The CDR3 contains 13 residues. The CDR3 DNA sequence: TGTGCCAGCAGTCCAGGGGTAAACTATGGCTACACCTTC. Its translation: CASSPGVNYGYTF.

This rearrangement joins TRBV11-2 to TRBJ2-3; no clear D gene. This CDR3 spans 13 amino acids. Trimming cost V 8 bases and J 0 bases, with 9 bases left between them. The germline V gene has CDR1 SGHAT and CDR2 FQNNGV. The CDR3 DNA reads TGTGCCAGCTCTACCTCTAGCACAGATACGCAGTATTTT. It yields the protein CASSTSSTDTQYF.

The genes are TRBV24-1 and TRBJ2-1; D may be TRBD2 (5 bases). The CDR3 extends over 14 amino acids. CDR1 and CDR2 from the germline V gene are KGHDR and SFDVKD. The V end was cut by 3 bases, the J end by 7 bases, with 12 bases between. The CDR3 region has the DNA TGTGCCACCAGTGATCCCCTGACGGGGAATGAGCAGTTCTTC. It specifies CATSDPLTGNEQFF.

CDR3 sequence reads: CAWSVQGIYEQYF. The CDR3 DNA reads as TGTGCCTGGAGTGTACAGGGAATTTACGAGCAGTACTTC. The chain is built from TRBV30 and TRBJ2-7; TRBD1 might be the D (6 bases). V lost 0 bases and J lost 4, with 10 bases in between. CDR3 size: 13 residues. Germline CDR1 reads GTSNPN; CDR2 reads SVGIG (reference sequence). Using reference TRBV30 and TRBJ2-7 for the parts outside the CDR3, the full variable domain is SQTIHQWPATLVQPVGSPLSLECTVEGTSNPNLYWYRQAAGRGLQLLFYSVGIGQISSEVPQNLSASRPQDRQFILSSKKLLLSDSGFYLCAWSVQGIYEQYFGPGTRLTVT.

This clone was recorded only once. V usage is TRBV14 and J usage is TRBJ1-1; possibly TRBD1 for D (6 bases). The V gene's germline CDR1 is SGHDN and CDR2 FVKESK. V lost 2 bases, J lost 3 bases, and 13 bases lay in between. The CDR3 has 15 amino acids. The CDR3 sequence: CASSQHYRDDTEAFF. In DNA form, the CDR3 reads TGTGCCAGCAGCCAACATTACAGGGATGACACTGAAGCTTTCTTT.

J is TRBJ2-3 and V is TRBV30, with D perhaps matching TRBD1 (5 bases). Between the trimmed V and J ends, which lost 0 bases and 8 bases, there was a span of 9 bases. Germline V CDR1 and CDR2: GTSNPN, SVGIG (reference sequence). The CDR3 consists of 12 residues. CDR3 region: CAWSVARATQYF. The DNA for the CDR3 is TGTGCCTGGAGTGTAGCCAGGGCTACGCAGTATTTT.

The chain joins TRBV18 to TRBJ1-4, with TRBD1 matching over 10 bases. The V gene's germline CDR1 is KGHSH and CDR2 LQKENI. This CDR3 region has 14 residues. The V and J ends lost 6 bases and 5 bases, in that order; junction bases with no gene match: 3. The CDR3 sequence is CASSPTGGNEKLFF. CDR3 bases: TGTGCCAGCTCCCCGACAGGGGGCAATGAAAAACTGTTTTTT.

The V and J genes are TRBV24-1 and TRBJ2-3; 10 nucleotides align to TRBD2. V lost 3 bases and J lost 7; bases outside the gene matches: 12. Germline values: CDR1 KGHDR, CDR2 SFDVKD. This CDR3 spans 17 amino acids. CDR3 nucleotides: TGTGCCACCAGTGATCCAGTACTAGCGGGATTCGTACATACGCAGTATTTT. Encoded protein: CATSDPVLAGFVHTQYF.

The CDR3 loop reads CASSEGQNNYGYTF. CDR3 nucleotides: TGTGCCAGCAGCGAGGGACAGAATAACTATGGCTACACCTTC. The gene calls are TRBV6-5 and TRBJ1-2; 7 bases align to TRBD1. This CDR3 comprises 14 residues. Germline values: CDR1 MNHEY, CDR2 SVGAGI. V lost 6 bases and J lost 1; bases outside the gene matches: 5.

The gene calls are TRBV7-2 and TRBJ1-2, with D hard to call. V lost 1 base and J 4 bases, leaving 16 bases between the germline ends. Per the germline V gene, CDR1 is SGHTA and CDR2 is FQGNSA. The CDR3 has 16 amino acids. The CDR3 nucleotides read TGTGCCAGCAGCTTAGGCCGTGAGCGCGGCGTCTATGGCTACACCTTC. It codes for CASSLGRERGVYGYTF.